The sample holds a few counts of the clone carrying this T cell receptor (beta chain). Its antigen is unknown. The CDR3 has 16 amino acids. CDR1 is SEHNR, CDR2 FQNEAQ, per germline (reference sequence). With 1 base clipped from V and 2 bases from J, the junction kept 5 bases outside the gene matches. These data originate in a study of beta chain features in type 1 diabetes. About the research overall: Summed over all samples, the examined sorted cells came to about 110 million.

TCRB transcripts that were expressed got sequenced, as all of the isolated RNA had been reverse transcribed. Sequenced by immunoSEQ multiplex PCR; TCRdb stores in-frame clones only, minus some. The data contain 600,000 to 700,000 clones, 12% of them singletons. Study-wide findings and caveats: Among all four CD4+ subsets, Type 1 diabetes patients had TCRB CDR3s that were moderately but significantly shorter.

Sorted cells reached over 95% purity in every population. Sequenced input: naive CD4+ T cells from blood. The rearrangement uses TRBV7-9 and TRBJ2-5; TRBD2 agrees at 9 bases. The clonotype comes from a man aged 30 to 39 with type 1 diabetes. CDR3 sequence reads: CASSLDGLAGQETQYF. DNA of the CDR3: TGTGCCAGCAGCTTAGACGGCCTAGCGGGGCAAGAGACCCAGTACTTC.